This T cell receptor (beta chain) is from a study of T-cell reconstitution after alpha-beta-depleted transplantation in children. The CDR3 is 15 amino acids. V shed 4 bases and J shed 2 bases, with 15 bases lying between them. The germline V gene has CDR1 KGHSH and CDR2 LQKENI. Preparation of the TCRbeta library was carried out with unique molecular identifiers. MiXCR, run by TCRdb on the PCR reads, gives a single entry per CDR3 protein. The sample includes around 420,000 distinct CDR3 sequences, roughly 17% seen only once; the top ten take over 25%. The sequence came from a boy under three years old who had a stem cell transplant for Wiskott-Aldrich syndrome, so the T cells may come from the graft donor. The chain recombines TRBV18 with TRBJ2-7, with D possibly being TRBD1 (7 bases). Sequenced material: PBMCs, mostly from graft donor cells, taken 360 days after TCRalphabeta/CD19-depleted stem cell transplant. The DNA of the CDR3 is TGTGCCAGCTCACTAGGGACAGCGGGTCCCTACGAGCAGTACTTC. Amino acids: CASSLGTAGPYEQYF.